These 4 T cell receptor beta chains share one sample of origin, sequenced in a study of a mutant IDH1 vaccine in newly diagnosed glioma. Their recognized antigens are unknown. Here immunoSEQ multiplex PCR was the method, and the copy in TCRdb shows in-frame clones only, minus some. This sample yields around 76,000 clones, of which 85% to 90% are seen a single time; roughly 0.74% belongs to the top ten. Time point denoted: week 23, last vaccination. It was 300 ug of mutant IDH1 20-mer peptide that made up each vaccine dose, given with topical imiquimod. This specimen consisted of PBMCs, obtained from a glioma patient whose treatment included an IDH1 peptide vaccine. These receptors were collected from a woman aged 45-65 years with glioma.

The gene calls are TRBV7-3 and TRBJ2-1; D assignment may be TRBD1 or TRBD2 (5 bases each). Germline CDR1 reads SGHTA; CDR2 reads FQGTGA. Trimming cost V 4 bases and J 8 bases, with 12 bases left between them. The CDR3 runs 13 residues. The chain's CDR3 is CASSSGAWDEQFF. The CDR3 DNA reads as TGTGCCAGCAGCTCCGGGGCGTGGGATGAGCAGTTCTTC.

This clone occurred once. The J gene is TRBJ1-1, the V gene TRBV5-6; no firm D call. CDR3 length: 13 amino acids. V lost 1 base, J lost 2 bases, and 6 bases lay in between. Germline loops: CDR1 SGHDT, CDR2 YYEEEE. The CDR3 region is CASSLFSNTEAFF. The DNA of the CDR3 is TGTGCCAGCAGCTTGTTCTCAAACACTGAAGCTTTCTTT.

The chain carries TRBV19 and TRBJ1-5; 7 bases align to TRBD1. Per germline, CDR1 LNHDA and CDR2 SQIVND (reference sequence). The CDR3 totals 15 residues. V gave up 4 bases and J gave up 2 bases; unmatched junction bases: 5. DNA for the CDR3: TGTGCCAGTAGTAGATACAGGGGAGGCAATCAGCCCCAGCATTTT. Amino acids: CASSRYRGGNQPQHF.

The chain has TRBV6-1 and TRBJ2-5; 14 bases agree with TRBD2. This CDR3 comprises 15 residues. CDR1 MNHNS and CDR2 SASEGT come from the germline V gene. V shed 5 bases and J 3 bases; nucleotides not matched to a gene: 2. This CDR3 is CASSKGLAGEETQYF. The CDR3 nucleotides are TGTGCCAGCAGTAAGGGACTAGCGGGAGAAGAGACCCAGTACTTC.